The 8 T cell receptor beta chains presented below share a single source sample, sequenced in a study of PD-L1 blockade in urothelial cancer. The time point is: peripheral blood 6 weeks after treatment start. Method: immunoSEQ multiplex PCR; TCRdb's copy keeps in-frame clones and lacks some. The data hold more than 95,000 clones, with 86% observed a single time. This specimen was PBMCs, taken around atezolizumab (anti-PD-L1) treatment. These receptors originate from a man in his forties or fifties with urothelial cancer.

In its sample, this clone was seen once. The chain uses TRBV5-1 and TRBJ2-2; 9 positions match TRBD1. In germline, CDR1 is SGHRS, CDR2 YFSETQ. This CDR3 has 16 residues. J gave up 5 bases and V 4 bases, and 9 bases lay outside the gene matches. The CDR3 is CASSTTGGAGTGELFF. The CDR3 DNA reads TGCGCCAGCAGCACCACAGGGGGCGCAGGGACCGGGGAGCTGTTTTTT.

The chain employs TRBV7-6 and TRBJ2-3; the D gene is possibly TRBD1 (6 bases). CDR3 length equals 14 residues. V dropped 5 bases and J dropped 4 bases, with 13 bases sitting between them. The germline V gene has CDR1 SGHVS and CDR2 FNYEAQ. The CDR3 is CASSALGAADTQYF. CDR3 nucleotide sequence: TGTGCCAGCAGCGCGCTGGGGGCGGCAGATACGCAGTATTTT.

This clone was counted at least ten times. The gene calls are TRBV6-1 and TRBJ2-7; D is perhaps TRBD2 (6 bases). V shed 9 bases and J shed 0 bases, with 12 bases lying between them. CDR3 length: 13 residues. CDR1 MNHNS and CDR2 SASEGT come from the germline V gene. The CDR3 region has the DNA TGTGCCAGTCAGACCGGGAGCTCCTACGAGCAGTACTTC. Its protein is CASQTGSSYEQYF.

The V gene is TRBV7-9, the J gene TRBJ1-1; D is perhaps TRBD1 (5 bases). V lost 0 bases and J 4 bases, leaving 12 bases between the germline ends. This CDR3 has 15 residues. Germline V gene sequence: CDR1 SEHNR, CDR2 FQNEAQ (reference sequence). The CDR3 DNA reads TGTGCCAGCAGCTTAGCCCAGGGATCGGGCACTGAAGCTTTCTTT. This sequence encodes CASSLAQGSGTEAFF.

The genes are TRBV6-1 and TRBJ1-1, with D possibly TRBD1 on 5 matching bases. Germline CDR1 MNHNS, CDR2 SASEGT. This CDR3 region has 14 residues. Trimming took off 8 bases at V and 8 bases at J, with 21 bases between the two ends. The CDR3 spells CASHQLKDAGEAFF. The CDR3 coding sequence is TGTGCCAGCCACCAACTGAAGGATGCAGGGGAAGCTTTCTTT.

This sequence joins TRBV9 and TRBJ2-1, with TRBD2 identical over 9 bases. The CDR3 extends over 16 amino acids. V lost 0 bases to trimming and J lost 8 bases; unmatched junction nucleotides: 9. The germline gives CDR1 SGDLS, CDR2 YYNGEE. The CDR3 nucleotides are TGTGCCAGCAGCGTAGGGGGCGGGAGGGCCTGGGATGAGCAGTTCTTC. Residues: CASSVGGGRAWDEQFF.

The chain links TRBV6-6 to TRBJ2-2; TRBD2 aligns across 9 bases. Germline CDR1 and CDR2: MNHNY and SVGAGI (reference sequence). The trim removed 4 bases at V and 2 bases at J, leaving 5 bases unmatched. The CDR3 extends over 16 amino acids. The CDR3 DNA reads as TGTGCCAGCAGTTTACGTAGCGGGAGCAACACCGGGGAGCTGTTTTTT. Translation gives CASSLRSGSNTGELFF.

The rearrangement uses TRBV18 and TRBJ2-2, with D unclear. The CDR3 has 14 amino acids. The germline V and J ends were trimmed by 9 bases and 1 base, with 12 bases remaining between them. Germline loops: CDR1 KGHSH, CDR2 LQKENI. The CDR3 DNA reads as TGTGCCAGTATGCCAACCGGGAACACCGGGGAGCTGTTTTTT. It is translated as CASMPTGNTGELFF.